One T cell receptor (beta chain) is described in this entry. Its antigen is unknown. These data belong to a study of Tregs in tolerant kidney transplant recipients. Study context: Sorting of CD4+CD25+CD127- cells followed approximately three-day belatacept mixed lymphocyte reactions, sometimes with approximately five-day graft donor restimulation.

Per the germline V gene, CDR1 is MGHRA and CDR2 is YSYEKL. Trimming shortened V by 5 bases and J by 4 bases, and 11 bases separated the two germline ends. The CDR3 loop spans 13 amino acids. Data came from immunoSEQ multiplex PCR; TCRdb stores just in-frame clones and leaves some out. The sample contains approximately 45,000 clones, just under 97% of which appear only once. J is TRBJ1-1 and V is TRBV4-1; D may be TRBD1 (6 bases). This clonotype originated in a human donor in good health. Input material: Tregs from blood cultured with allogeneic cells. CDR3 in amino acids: CASSSPGATEAFF. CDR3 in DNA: TGCGCCAGCAGCTCCCCAGGGGCCACTGAAGCTTTCTTT.